This entry features one TCR beta chain sequence. Its antigen is still unknown. These data come from a study of cytomegalovirus exposure and HLA in healthy donors. The study, taken as a whole, reports: A prior analysis recorded that most TCR beta V segments were productive about 87% or about 30% of the time. Donor immune exposure was known only as CMV serostatus.

The PCR was carried out with 60 Vbeta primers and 13 Jbeta primers. Some clones are missing from TCRdb's copy, which holds only in-frame ones; the method was immunoSEQ multiplex PCR. The sample holds about 89,000 clones, roughly 70% seen once. Germline V gives CDR1 LGHNA, CDR2 YSLEER. V lost 0 bases and J lost 10, with 15 bases in between. CDR3 length: 15 residues. The rearrangement joins TRBV4-3 to TRBJ1-4, with a possible D match to TRBD1 (6 bases). The receptor was isolated from a male donor in good health and CMV-seronegative. Material for sequencing was PBMCs. The CDR3 DNA sequence: TGCGCCAGCAGCCAAGAAGATGGGACAATGAGAAAACTGTTTTTT. Translated, it gives CASSQEDGTMRKLFF.